This T cell receptor beta chain was profiled in a study of T cells after posttransplantation cyclophosphamide. Findings and limits, study-wide: Later post-transplant blood repertoires were often dominated by donor CD8+ memory clones. Blood and skin or GI T cell repertoires showed limited TRB overlap.

Remarks on this clone: Antigen specificity is unknown.

Using immunoSEQ multiplex PCR, the repertoire was profiled, and TCRdb retains in-frame clones only, with some absent. This table holds roughly 30,000 clones, around 90% found once. The naive gate required viable CD3+CD4+ or CD3+CD8+ cells with CCR7+CD45RA+CD45RO-CD95-CD27+CD28+ phenotype. The CDR3 covers 15 residues. The germline gives CDR1 SEHNR, CDR2 FQNEAQ (reference sequence). V lost 5 bases, J lost 1 base, and 3 bases stayed unmatched. The chain links TRBV7-9 to TRBJ2-3, with 10 bases fitting TRBD1. This receptor was obtained from a man between 25 and 39 years old in good health and a related stem cell transplant donor. Sequencing was carried out using naive CD4+ T cells sorted from blood. As DNA, the CDR3 is TGTGCCAGCAGCCCGGGGACAGGGGGCACAGATACGCAGTATTTT. As protein: CASSPGTGGTDTQYF.